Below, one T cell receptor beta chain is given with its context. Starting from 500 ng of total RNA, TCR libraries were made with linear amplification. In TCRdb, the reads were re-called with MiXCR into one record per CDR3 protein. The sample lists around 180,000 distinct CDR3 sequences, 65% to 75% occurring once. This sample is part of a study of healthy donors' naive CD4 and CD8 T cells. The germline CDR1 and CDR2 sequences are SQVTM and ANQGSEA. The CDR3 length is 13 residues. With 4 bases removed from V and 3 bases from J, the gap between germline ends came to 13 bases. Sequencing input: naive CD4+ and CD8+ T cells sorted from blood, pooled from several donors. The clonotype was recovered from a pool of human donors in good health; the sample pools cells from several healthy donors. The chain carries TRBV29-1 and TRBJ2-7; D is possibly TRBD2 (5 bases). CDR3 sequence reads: CSVVVGENYEQYF. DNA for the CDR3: TGCAGCGTTGTAGTGGGAGAAAACTACGAGCAGTACTTC.